The present TCR beta chain was sequenced within a study of blood T cell repertoires in COVID-19. Study in general: The analysed material was cDNA or gDNA that came from T cells, B-cell-depleted T cells, or PBMCs.

Using immunoSEQ multiplex PCR, the repertoire was profiled, and TCRdb retains in-frame clones only, with some absent. The sample lists around 150,000 clones; 70% to 90% were seen once. V gave up 7 bases and J gave up 9 bases, with 28 bases separating them. The CDR3 is 16 residues long. In germline, CDR1 is MNHEY, CDR2 SMNVEV (reference sequence). Cohort allocation depended upon clinical history that participants reported. The sample consisted of PBMCs or T cells enriched from blood (not recorded which). V is TRBV27 and J is TRBJ2-7, with D possibly TRBD1 on 5 matching bases. This clonotype was obtained from a man between 35 and 55 years old who had recovered from COVID-19. CDR3 amino acids: CASNSPSGQGAGRQYF. The CDR3 DNA is TGTGCCAGCAACTCCCCATCCGGCCAAGGGGCAGGGCGGCAGTACTTC.